This TCR beta chain was sequenced in a study of cytomegalovirus exposure and HLA in healthy donors. Study observations and caveats: Productive status was seen about 90% or about 30% of the time for most TCR beta V segments in an earlier analysis.

Details on this clone: The antigen is unknown.

With 60 Vbeta and 13 Jbeta primers, the PCR was carried out. Only in-frame clones appear in the TCRdb table, and some are missing; sequencing was by immunoSEQ multiplex PCR. This sample's table reports about 130,000 clones. Trimming left V 4 bases short and J 7 bases short, with 20 bases between. In germline, CDR1 is MNHNS, CDR2 SASEGT. This CDR3 spans 16 amino acids. The specimen sequenced was PBMCs. The TCR originated in a man aged 18 to 29 in good health and CMV-seronegative. The rearrangement uses TRBV6-1 and TRBJ1-5; TRBD1 might be the D (5 bases). The CDR3 bases are TGTGCCAGCAGTGGTCGGGTAGGGGAACTTGGACAGCCCCAGCATTTT. It yields the protein CASSGRVGELGQPQHF.